A single sample is the source of the 18 T cell receptor beta chains below, sequenced in a study of T-cell memory formation after mild COVID-19. TCRdb independently ran MiXCR on the 5' RACE reads; one entry per CDR3 protein. The sample has roughly 350,000 distinct CDR3 sequences, approximately 13% seen once. Sequencing used PBMCs or a T cell subset sorted from them (not recorded which). All receptors derive from a young man who had mild COVID-19 (a few samples of this study predate the infection). Cell type and time point are not known.

CDR3 sequence (DNA): TGCGCCAGCAGCGCTAGACCGGGACTAGCGGGGGCATCCTACAATGAGCAGTTCTTC. Its protein product is CASSARPGLAGASYNEQFF. The rearrangement uses TRBV5-1 and TRBJ2-1; 14 bases fit TRBD2. CDR1 and CDR2 (germline): SGHRS, YFSETQ. V was pared by 4 bases and J by 1 base, with 10 bases of the junction left unmatched. The CDR3 contains 19 residues.

J is TRBJ2-7 and V is TRBV3-1; 8 bases are shared with TRBD2. The CDR3 totals 14 residues. Germline assignment: CDR1 LGHDT and CDR2 YNNKEL (reference sequence). J gave up 4 bases and V 3 bases, and 5 bases lay outside the gene matches. The CDR3 loop is CASSQQGTSYEQYF. The DNA for the CDR3 is TGTGCCAGCAGCCAGCAGGGGACTAGTTACGAGCAGTACTTC.

The rearrangement links TRBV28 to TRBJ2-2; D might be TRBD1 (5 bases). The CDR3 is 12 residues long. Germline-derived CDR1 and CDR2 are MDHEN and SYDVKM. Trimming removed 5 bases from V and 7 bases from J, with 8 bases in between. The DNA for the CDR3 is TGTGCCAGCAGTGCCCAGGGCGGGGAGCTGTTTTTT. Translating gives CASSAQGGELFF.

Points on this clonotype: The germline gene is not matched at one end of the junction; a read error may be the cause. CDR3 in amino acids: CASSLDTSDEQYF. CDR3 coding DNA: TGCGCCAGCAGCTTGGACACCTCCGACGAGCAGTACTTC. The V call is TRBV5-1, the J call TRBJ2-7; no reliable D call. The CDR3 is made up of 13 amino acids. Germline V lookup: CDR1 SGHRS, CDR2 YFSETQ.

The chain employs TRBV6-2 or TRBV6-3 and TRBJ2-5, with a tentative D call TRBD2 (6 bases). Trimming removed 3 bases at V and 2 bases at J, with 13 bases between. Germline V CDR1 and CDR2: MNHEY, SVGEGT. The CDR3 is made up of 15 amino acids. The CDR3 DNA reads as TGTGCCAGCAGTTATGGCGGGGTTAGGCAAGAGACCCAGTACTTC. Protein sequence: CASSYGGVRQETQYF.

This CDR3 is CSVLADTQYF. Here the CDR3 DNA reads TGCAGCGTGTTGGCAGATACGCAGTATTTT. The chain carries TRBV29-1 and TRBJ2-3, with D hard to call. CDR1 SQVTM and CDR2 ANQGSEA come from the germline V gene. Trimming shortened V by 6 bases and J by 4 bases, and 5 bases separated the two germline ends. The CDR3 covers 10 residues.

The chain recombines TRBV6-5 with TRBJ2-2, with TRBD1 matching 9 bases. Germline-derived CDR1 and CDR2 are MNHEY and SVGAGI. V trimming: 2 bases; J trimming: 7 bases; junction bases outside the gene matches: 2. This CDR3 contains 14 residues. In DNA, the CDR3 is TGTGCCAGCAGTTACGGGACAGGGAGCGGGGAGCTGTTTTTT. Its translation is CASSYGTGSGELFF.

V usage is TRBV7-2 and J usage is TRBJ1-5, with 11 bases aligning to TRBD1. Germline V CDR1 and CDR2: SGHTA, FQGNSA. The CDR3 covers 14 residues. V shed 3 bases, J shed 9 bases, and the junction held 4 bases outside the gene matches. In nucleotides, the CDR3 is TGTGCCAGCAGCTTTGGGACAGGGGGGCGGCCCCAGCATTTT. Translation: CASSFGTGGRPQHF.

This clonotype was detected a few times. The V and J genes are TRBV19 and TRBJ1-6; D may be TRBD1 (6 bases). V shed 7 bases and J shed 7 bases, with 17 bases lying between them. Germline V gene lookup returns CDR1 LNHDA and CDR2 SQIVND (reference sequence). The CDR3 totals 15 residues. The CDR3 protein is CASTSHTGQNSPLHF. For the CDR3, the DNA is TGTGCCAGTACCTCCCACACAGGGCAGAATTCACCCCTCCACTTT.

This clonotype was counted a few times. The chain employs TRBV7-9 and TRBJ2-1; maybe TRBD1 (5 bases). CDR3 length equals 14 residues. V was pared by 6 bases and J by 1 base, with 10 bases between. Germline CDR1 SEHNR, CDR2 FQNEAQ (reference sequence). CDR3 amino acids: CASRNRTSYNEQFF. CDR3 sequence (DNA): TGTGCCAGCAGGAACAGGACGTCCTACAATGAGCAGTTCTTC.

This clonotype has a handful of counts. The chain has TRBV12-3 or TRBV12-4 and TRBJ2-2, with 9 bases matching TRBD2. This CDR3 spans 14 amino acids. V dropped 8 bases and J dropped 5; count of bases not matched to a gene: 6. For the CDR3, the DNA is TGTGCCAGCTCTAGCGGGGCGTGGACCGGGGAGCTGTTTTTT. It translates to CASSSGAWTGELFF.

This clonotype was seen a few times. The genes are TRBV5-1 and TRBJ1-1, with D tentatively TRBD1 (6 bases). CDR3 length: 13 amino acids. The V gene's germline CDR1 is SGHRS and CDR2 YFSETQ. Trimming shortened V by 1 base and J by 3 bases, and 7 bases separated the two germline ends. The chain's CDR3 is CASSLKGDTEAFF. DNA for the CDR3: TGCGCCAGCAGCTTGAAGGGGGACACTGAAGCTTTCTTT.

This clonotype appeared a few times. This chain connects TRBV5-6 to TRBJ1-5, with 9 nucleotides matching TRBD1. The CDR3 runs to 17 residues. J lost 4 bases, V lost 3 bases, and 11 bases had no gene match. Germline V gene lookup returns CDR1 SGHDT and CDR2 YYEEEE. The CDR3 sequence: CASSSTAGTGLNQPQHF. CDR3 bases: TGTGCCAGCAGCTCAACAGCCGGGACAGGGTTAAATCAGCCCCAGCATTTT.

This clonotype was counted only a few times. The chain combines TRBV12-3 or TRBV12-4 with TRBJ2-5; the match to TRBD2 covers 8 bases. V was clipped by 6 bases and J by 5 bases; unmatched bases: 14. This CDR3 is built from 16 residues. The DNA of the CDR3 is TGTGCCAGCAGCCCCGCCGTAGCGGGGCCGAGGGAGACCCAGTACTTC. Protein sequence: CASSPAVAGPRETQYF.

This clonotype was detected only a few times. The CDR3 nucleotides are TGTGCCAGCAGCTTAGCGGGACAGGGGAATGGCTACACCTTC. It codes for CASSLAGQGNGYTF. V is TRBV7-9 and J is TRBJ1-2; 10 bases are shared with TRBD1. CDR3 length: 14 residues. CDR1 and CDR2 from the germline V gene are SEHNR and FQNEAQ (reference sequence). The V segment lost 0 bases and the J segment 6 bases; nucleotides outside the gene matches: 1.

The V call is TRBV7-3, the J call TRBJ1-2, with 11 bases fitting TRBD1. This CDR3 is built from 15 residues. With 5 bases clipped from V and 3 bases from J, the junction kept 5 bases outside the gene matches. Germline lookup yields CDR1 SGHTA and CDR2 FQGTGA. CDR3 in DNA: TGTGCCAGCAGCCGAACGGGACAGGGGGACTATGGCTACACCTTC. It yields the protein CASSRTGQGDYGYTF.

This clonotype was detected only a few times. V usage is TRBV20-1 and J usage is TRBJ2-1, with D perhaps being TRBD1 or TRBD2 (6 bases each). V lost 3 bases and J 9 bases, leaving 12 bases between the germline ends. Germline CDR1 reads DFQATT; CDR2 reads SNEGSKA (reference sequence). The CDR3 extends over 12 amino acids. The CDR3 region is CSASPGAAEQFF. CDR3 bases: TGCAGTGCTAGCCCGGGGGCGGCTGAGCAGTTCTTC.

Only a few counts were recorded for this clonotype. J is TRBJ2-5 and V is TRBV4-2; 11 bases map to TRBD2. J lost 2 bases, V lost 1 base, and 3 bases had no gene match. The CDR3 runs to 16 residues. The germline gives CDR1 LGHNA, CDR2 YNFKEQ. The DNA for the CDR3 is TGTGCCAGCAGCCAAGCGACTAGCGGGGCACAAGAGACCCAGTACTTC. Translated, it gives CASSQATSGAQETQYF.